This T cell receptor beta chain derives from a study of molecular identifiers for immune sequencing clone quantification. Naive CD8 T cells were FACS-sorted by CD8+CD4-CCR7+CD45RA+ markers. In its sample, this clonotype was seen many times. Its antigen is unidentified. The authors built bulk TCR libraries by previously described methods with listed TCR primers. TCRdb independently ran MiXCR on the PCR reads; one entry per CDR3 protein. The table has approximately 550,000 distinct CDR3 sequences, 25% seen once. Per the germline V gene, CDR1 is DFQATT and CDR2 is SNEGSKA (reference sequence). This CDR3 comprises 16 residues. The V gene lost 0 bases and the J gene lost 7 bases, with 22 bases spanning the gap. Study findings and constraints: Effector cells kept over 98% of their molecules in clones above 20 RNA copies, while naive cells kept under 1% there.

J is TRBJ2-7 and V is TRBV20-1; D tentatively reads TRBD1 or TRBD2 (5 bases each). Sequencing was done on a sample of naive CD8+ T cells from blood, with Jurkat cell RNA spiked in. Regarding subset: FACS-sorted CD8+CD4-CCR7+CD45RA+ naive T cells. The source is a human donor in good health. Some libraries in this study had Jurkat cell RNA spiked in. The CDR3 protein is CSARDYPGPVGAEQYF. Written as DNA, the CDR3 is TGCAGTGCTAGAGATTACCCGGGACCAGTCGGGGCGGAGCAGTACTTC.